This T cell receptor (beta chain) was sequenced for a study of blood T cell repertoires in COVID-19 (dated by TCRdb to 2019 to 2021). With regard to the full study: Samples covering the acute and convalescent phases of COVID-19 were provided by collaborators in the United States, Italy and Spain. The prospective study material was composed of cDNA or gDNA derived from T cells, B-cell-depleted T cells, or PBMCs. Deeply sampled blood TCRbeta repertoires from subjects exposed to, actively infected with, or recovered from COVID-19 were included in the dataset. The repertoires were made available in a free public database intended to serve as a resource for research on the immune response to SARS-CoV-2. The samples were drawn from two sources: the first 160 participants of the ongoing ImmuneRACE study, and fewer than 1,500 subjects contributed by 6 global collaborators. A de-identified subject ID, COVID-19 status, age in years and sex were almost always included in the sample metadata. Where available, HLA class I and class II types were taken from metadata supplied by the sample provider and were not determined by assay-based typing.

A note on this clone: Its specific antigen is unknown. There are no base qualities to consult, and no much larger clone falls within one base.

The full study reports these points: How much clinical and demographic metadata was included differed by source and by participant, and the metadata was provided uncurated.

Another Seattle source contributed samples from volunteer blood donors who had recovered from COVID-19. Collaborating institutions collected whole blood in K2EDTA tubes following their own protocols. For TCRbeta analysis, collaborators shipped samples in one of three forms: frozen whole blood, isolated PBMCs, or DNA extracted from either of those sample types. TCRbeta CDR3 regions were amplified from genomic DNA by means of the immunoSEQ Assay, a bias-controlled multiplex PCR. As for the original processing: The number of nucleated cells in each sample was estimated by amplification of reference gene primers within the assay. Sequence reads were collapsed and filtered to measure the absolute abundance of every unique TCRbeta CDR3 rearrangement. For each sample, productive Simpson clonality was calculated by taking the square root of Simpson's diversity index across productive rearrangements. TCRdb took this table from immuneACCESS and kept in-frame rearrangements with V and J called. Such tables lack part of the clones; where checked against another copy, unresolved V genes explain under half of the gap, and the rest is unexplained. That table furnishes V, J and clone size, whereas the DNA furnished D and trimming. The sample contains about 280,000 clones, around 88% of them found a single time. The ten top clones hold 2.1% of the sample.

The source of this sequence is a young woman who had recovered from COVID-19. The sample consisted of peripheral blood.

The CDR3: CASSLSSPHYNEQFF. Read as DNA, the sequence is TGTGCCAGCAGTTTAAGTAGCCCCCATTACAATGAGCAGTTCTTC. The chain employs TRBV27 and TRBJ2-1; the D gene is not confidently resolved. In the germline V gene (reference sequence), CDR1 corresponds to MNHEY and CDR2 to SMNVEV. The CDR3 has 15 amino acids, counting the end cysteine and phenylalanine. CDR3 DNA only is kept here, 45 bases in frame from base 1. Cut back by 2 bases and 4 bases, the V and J ends lie 12 bases apart.